This T cell receptor (beta chain) was identified in a study of blood T cell repertoires in COVID-19. Sequencing was performed with immunoSEQ multiplex PCR; in TCRdb, only in-frame clones are kept and a portion is missing. Of 310,000 or so clones listed, roughly 88% are singletons. Germline V gives CDR1 SGHNT, CDR2 YYREEE (reference sequence). The V segment lost 4 bases and the J segment 3 bases; nucleotides outside the gene matches: 3. The CDR3 is made up of 14 amino acids. The chain is built from TRBV5-4 and TRBJ2-7, with 11 bases that match TRBD1. The sequencing input was peripheral blood. The receptor's source is a woman in her forties or fifties with active or convalescent COVID-19. CDR3 region: CASSPGTGGYEQYF. The CDR3 DNA sequence: TGTGCCAGCAGCCCCGGGACAGGGGGCTACGAGCAGTACTTC. Full variable domain (rest looked up from reference TRBV5-4 and TRBJ2-7): ETGVTQSPTHLIKTRGQQVTLRCSSQSGHNTVSWYQQALGQGPQFIFQYYREEENGRGNFPPRFSGLQFPNYSSELNVNALELDDSALYLCASSPGTGGYEQYFGPGTRLTVT.